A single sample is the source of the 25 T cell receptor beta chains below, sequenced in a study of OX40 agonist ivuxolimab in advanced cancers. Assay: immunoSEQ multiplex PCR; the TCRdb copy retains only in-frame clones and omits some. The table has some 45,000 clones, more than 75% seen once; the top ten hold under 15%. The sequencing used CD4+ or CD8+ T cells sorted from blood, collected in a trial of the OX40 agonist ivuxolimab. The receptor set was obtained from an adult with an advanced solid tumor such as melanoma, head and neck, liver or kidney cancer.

For the CDR3, the DNA is TGCGCCAGCAGTGTACTGGGGCCGACGAATGAGCAGTTCTTC. Residues: CASSVLGPTNEQFF. V and J are TRBV10-1 and TRBJ2-1; D perhaps matches TRBD1 (5 bases). The V and J ends lost 4 bases and 7 bases respectively, with 14 bases between them. The CDR3 sequence is 14 residues long. Germline V CDR1 and CDR2: WNHNN, SYGVQD (reference sequence).

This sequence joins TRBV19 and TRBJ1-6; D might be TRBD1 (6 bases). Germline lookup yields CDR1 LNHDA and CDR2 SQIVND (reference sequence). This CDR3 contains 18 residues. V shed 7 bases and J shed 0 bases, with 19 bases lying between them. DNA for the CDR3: TGTGCCAGTACAAAAAATCGACAGGCGAGCTCCTATAATTCACCCCTCCACTTT. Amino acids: CASTKNRQASSYNSPLHF.

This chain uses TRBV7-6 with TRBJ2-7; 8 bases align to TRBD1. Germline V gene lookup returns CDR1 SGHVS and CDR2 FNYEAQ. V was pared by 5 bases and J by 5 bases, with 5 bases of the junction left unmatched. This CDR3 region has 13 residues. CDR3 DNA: TGTGCCAGCAGCCCTTCAGGGGGCCACGAGCAGTACTTC. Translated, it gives CASSPSGGHEQYF.

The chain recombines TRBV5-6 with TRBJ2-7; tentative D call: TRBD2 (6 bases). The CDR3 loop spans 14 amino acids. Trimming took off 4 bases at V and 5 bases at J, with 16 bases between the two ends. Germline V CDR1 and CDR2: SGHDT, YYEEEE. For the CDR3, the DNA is TGTGCCAGCAGCACTCCGCGGGGTGGTGACGAGCAGTACTTC. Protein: CASSTPRGGDEQYF.

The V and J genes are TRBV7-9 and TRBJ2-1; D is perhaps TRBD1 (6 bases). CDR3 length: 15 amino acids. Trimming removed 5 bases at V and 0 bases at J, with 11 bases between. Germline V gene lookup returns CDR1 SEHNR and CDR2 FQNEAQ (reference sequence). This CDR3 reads CASSPRGSSYNEQFF. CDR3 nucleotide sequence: TGTGCCAGCAGCCCGAGGGGGAGCTCCTACAATGAGCAGTTCTTC. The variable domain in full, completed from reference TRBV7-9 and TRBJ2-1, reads DTGVSQNPRHKITKRGQNVTFRCDPISEHNRLYWYRQTLGQGPEFLTYFQNEAQLEKSRLLSDRFSAERPKGSFSTLEIQRTEQGDSAMYLCASSPRGSSYNEQFFGPGTRLTVL.

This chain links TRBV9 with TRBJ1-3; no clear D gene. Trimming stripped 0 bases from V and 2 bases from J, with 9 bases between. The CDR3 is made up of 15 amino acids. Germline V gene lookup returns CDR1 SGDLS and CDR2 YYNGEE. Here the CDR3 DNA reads TGTGCCAGCAGCGTAGCGTATACTCCTGGAAACACCATATATTTT. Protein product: CASSVAYTPGNTIYF.

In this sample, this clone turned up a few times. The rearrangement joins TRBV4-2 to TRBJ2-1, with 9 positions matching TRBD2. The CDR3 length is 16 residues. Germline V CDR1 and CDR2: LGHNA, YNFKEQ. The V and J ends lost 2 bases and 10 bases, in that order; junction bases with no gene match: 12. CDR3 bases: TGTGCCAGCAGCCAACGCCCGGGACTAGCCTCATTGGAGCAGTTCTTC. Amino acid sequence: CASSQRPGLASLEQFF.

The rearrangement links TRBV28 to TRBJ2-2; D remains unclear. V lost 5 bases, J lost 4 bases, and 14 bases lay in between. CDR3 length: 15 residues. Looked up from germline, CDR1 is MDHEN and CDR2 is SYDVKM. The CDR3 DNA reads TGTGCCAGCAGTACGCCAGACACTGGCACCGGGGAGCTGTTTTTT. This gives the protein CASSTPDTGTGELFF.

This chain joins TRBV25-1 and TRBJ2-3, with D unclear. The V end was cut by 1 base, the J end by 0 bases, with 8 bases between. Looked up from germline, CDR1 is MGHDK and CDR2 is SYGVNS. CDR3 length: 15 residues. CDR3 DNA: TGTGCCAGCAGTGAATCTGTCAGAAGCACAGATACGCAGTATTTT. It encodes CASSESVRSTDTQYF.

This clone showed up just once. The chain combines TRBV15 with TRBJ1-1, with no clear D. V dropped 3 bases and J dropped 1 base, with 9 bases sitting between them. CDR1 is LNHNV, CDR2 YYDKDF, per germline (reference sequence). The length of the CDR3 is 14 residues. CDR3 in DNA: TGTGCCACCAGCAGTGGTCACTGGAACACTGAAGCTTTCTTT. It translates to CATSSGHWNTEAFF.

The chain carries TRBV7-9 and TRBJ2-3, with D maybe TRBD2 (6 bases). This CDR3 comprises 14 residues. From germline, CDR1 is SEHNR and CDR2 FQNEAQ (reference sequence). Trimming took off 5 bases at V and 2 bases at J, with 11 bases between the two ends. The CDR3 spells CASSRPGATDTQYF. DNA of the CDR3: TGTGCCAGCAGCCGACCGGGAGCCACAGATACGCAGTATTTT.

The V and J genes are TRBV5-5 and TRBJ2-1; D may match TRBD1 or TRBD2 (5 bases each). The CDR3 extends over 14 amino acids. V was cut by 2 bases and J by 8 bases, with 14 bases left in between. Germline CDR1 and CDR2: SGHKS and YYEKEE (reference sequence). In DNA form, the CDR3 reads TGTGCCAGCAGCTTAGCCAGCCTGGGGGATGAGCAGTTCTTC. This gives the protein CASSLASLGDEQFF.

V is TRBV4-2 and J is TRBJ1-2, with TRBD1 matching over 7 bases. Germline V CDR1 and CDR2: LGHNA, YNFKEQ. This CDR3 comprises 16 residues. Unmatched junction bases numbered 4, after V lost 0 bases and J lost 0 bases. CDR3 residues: CASSQERDSANYGYTF. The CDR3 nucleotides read TGTGCCAGCAGCCAAGAACGGGACAGTGCTAACTATGGCTACACCTTC.

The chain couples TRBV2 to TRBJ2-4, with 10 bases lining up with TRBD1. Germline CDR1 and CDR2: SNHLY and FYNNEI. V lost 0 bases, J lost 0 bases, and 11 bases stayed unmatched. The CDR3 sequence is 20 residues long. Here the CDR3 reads CASSEAGGTGVSQAKNIQYF. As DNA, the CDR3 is TGTGCCAGCAGTGAAGCGGGGGGGACAGGGGTGAGCCAAGCCAAAAACATTCAGTACTTC.

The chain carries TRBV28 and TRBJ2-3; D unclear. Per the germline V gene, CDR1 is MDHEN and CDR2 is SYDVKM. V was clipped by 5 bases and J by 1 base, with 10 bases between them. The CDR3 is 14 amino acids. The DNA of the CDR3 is TGTGCCAGCAGTGCGGCACGGGGCACAGATACGCAGTATTTT. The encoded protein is CASSAARGTDTQYF.

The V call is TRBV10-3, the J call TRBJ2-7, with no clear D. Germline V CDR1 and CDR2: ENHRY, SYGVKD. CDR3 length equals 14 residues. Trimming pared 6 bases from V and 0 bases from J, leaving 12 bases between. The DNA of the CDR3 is TGTGCCATCAGGGCGGTGGAGAGCTCCTACGAGCAGTACTTC. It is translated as CAIRAVESSYEQYF.

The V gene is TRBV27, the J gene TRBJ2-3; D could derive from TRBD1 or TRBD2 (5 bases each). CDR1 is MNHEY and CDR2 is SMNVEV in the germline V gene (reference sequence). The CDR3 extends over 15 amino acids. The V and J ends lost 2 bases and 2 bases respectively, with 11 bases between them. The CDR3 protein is CASSLMGPHTDTQYF. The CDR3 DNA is TGTGCCAGCAGTTTAATGGGACCCCACACAGATACGCAGTATTTT.

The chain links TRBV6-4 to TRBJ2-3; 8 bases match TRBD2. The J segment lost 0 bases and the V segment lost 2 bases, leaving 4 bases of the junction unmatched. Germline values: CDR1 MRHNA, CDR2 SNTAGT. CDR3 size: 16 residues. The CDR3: CASSDLVAGSTDTQYF. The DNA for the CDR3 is TGTGCCAGCAGTGACCTGGTAGCGGGGAGCACAGATACGCAGTATTTT.

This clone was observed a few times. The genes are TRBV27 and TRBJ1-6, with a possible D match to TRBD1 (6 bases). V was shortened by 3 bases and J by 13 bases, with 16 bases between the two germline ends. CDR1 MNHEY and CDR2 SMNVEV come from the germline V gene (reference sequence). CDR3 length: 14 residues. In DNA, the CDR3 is TGTGCCAGCAGTTTTGGGCAGGGGCTCGCCCCCCTCCACTTT. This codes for CASSFGQGLAPLHF.

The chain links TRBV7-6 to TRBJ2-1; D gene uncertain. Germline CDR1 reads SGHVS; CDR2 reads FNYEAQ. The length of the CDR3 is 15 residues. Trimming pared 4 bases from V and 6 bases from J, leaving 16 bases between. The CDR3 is CASSSGRNTPNEQFF. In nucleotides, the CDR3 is TGTGCCAGCAGCTCCGGTCGAAATACCCCCAATGAGCAGTTCTTC. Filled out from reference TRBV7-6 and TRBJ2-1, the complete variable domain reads GAGVSQSPRYKVTKRGQDVALRCDPISGHVSLYWYRQALGQGPEFLTYFNYEAQQDKSGLPNDRFSAERPEGSISTLTIQRTEQRDSAMYRCASSSGRNTPNEQFFGPGTRLTVL.

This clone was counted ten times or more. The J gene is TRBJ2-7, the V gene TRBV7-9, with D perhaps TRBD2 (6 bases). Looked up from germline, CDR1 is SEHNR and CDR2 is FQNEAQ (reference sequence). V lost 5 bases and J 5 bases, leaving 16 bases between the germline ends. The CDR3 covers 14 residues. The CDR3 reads CASSPSGRDHEQYF. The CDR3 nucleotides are TGTGCCAGCAGCCCAAGTGGGCGGGACCACGAGCAGTACTTC.

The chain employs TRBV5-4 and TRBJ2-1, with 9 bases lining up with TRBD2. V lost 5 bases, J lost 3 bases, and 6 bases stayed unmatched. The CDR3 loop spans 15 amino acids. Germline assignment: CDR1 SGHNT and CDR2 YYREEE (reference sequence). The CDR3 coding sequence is TGTGCCAGCAGAATAGCGGGGGAGGACTACAATGAGCAGTTCTTC. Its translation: CASRIAGEDYNEQFF.

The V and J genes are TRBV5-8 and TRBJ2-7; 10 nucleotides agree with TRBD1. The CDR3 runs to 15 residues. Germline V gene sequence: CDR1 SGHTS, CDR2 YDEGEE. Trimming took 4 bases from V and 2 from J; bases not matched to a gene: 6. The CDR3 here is CASSQVGTGAYEQYV. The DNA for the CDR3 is TGTGCCAGCAGCCAAGTAGGGACAGGGGCCTACGAGCAGTACGTC.

The CDR3 DNA is TGTGCCAGCAGCTTGACAGGGGACGCGAACTATGGCTACACCTTC. It yields the protein CASSLTGDANYGYTF. V is TRBV7-3 and J is TRBJ1-2, with 8 bases aligning to TRBD1. V shed 3 bases and J 2 bases; nucleotides not matched to a gene: 5. The CDR3 has 15 amino acids. Germline loops: CDR1 SGHTA, CDR2 FQGTGA.

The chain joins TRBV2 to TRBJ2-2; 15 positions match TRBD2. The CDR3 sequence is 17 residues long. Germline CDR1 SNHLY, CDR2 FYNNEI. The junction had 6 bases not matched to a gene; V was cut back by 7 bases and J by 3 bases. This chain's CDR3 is CASIGLAGGPDTGELFF. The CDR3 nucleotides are TGTGCCAGCATCGGACTAGCGGGGGGGCCGGACACCGGGGAGCTGTTTTTT.